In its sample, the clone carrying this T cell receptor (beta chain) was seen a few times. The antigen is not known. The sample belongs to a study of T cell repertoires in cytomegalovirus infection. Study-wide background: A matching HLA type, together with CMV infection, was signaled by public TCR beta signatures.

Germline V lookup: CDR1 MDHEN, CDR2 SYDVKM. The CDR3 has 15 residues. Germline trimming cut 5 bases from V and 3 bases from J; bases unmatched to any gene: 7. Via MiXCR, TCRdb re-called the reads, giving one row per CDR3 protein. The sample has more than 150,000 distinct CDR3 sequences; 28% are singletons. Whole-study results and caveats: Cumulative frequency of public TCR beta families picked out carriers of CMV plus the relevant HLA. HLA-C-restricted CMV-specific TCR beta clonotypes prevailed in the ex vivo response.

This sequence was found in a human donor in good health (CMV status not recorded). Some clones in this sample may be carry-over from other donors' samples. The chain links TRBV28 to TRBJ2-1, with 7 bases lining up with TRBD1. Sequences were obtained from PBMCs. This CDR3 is CASSQGGARYNEQFF. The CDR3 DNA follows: TGTGCCAGCAGTCAAGGGGGCGCACGCTACAATGAGCAGTTCTTC.